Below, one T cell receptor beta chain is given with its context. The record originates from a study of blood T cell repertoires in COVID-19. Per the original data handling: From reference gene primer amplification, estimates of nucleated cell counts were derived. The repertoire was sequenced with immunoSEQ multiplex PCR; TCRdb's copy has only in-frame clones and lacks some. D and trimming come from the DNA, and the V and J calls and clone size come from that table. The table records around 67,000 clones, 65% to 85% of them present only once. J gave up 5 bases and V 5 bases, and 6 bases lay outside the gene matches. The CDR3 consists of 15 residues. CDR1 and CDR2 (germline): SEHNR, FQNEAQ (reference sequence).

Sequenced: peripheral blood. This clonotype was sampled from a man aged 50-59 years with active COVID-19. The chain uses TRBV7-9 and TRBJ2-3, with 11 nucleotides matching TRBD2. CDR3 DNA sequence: TGTGCCAGCAGCCCCCTAGCGGGGGGAGGAGATACGCAGTATTTT. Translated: CASSPLAGGGDTQYF.